A single T cell receptor (beta chain) is shown here with its context. Its antigen has not been determined. Nothing much larger sits one base from this clone, and base qualities are not available. The CDR3 sequence holds 13 residues, the cysteine and phenylalanine included. Here the CDR3 DNA is all that survives: 39 bases in frame from base 1. V loses 6 bases of germline sequence and J loses 2 bases, and the interval between the two ends is 8 bases. The germline V gene supplies CDR1 SNHLY and CDR2 FYNNEI. This entry belongs to a study of blood T cell repertoires in COVID-19 (dated by TCRdb to the early 2020s). Describing the broader study: Samples from collaborators originated in the United States, Italy and Spain and spanned both the acute and convalescent phases of COVID-19. A de-identified subject ID, COVID-19 status, age in years and sex were almost always included in the sample metadata. The material from the prospective study consisted of cDNA or gDNA derived from T cells, B-cell-depleted T cells, or PBMCs. The repertoires were made available in a free public database intended to serve as a resource for research on the immune response to SARS-CoV-2. Where HLA class I and class II types were available, the types were taken from metadata supplied by the sample provider, not from assay-based typing. The dataset comprised deeply sampled blood TCRbeta repertoires from subjects exposed to, actively infected with, or recovered from COVID-19. Samples were obtained from the ongoing ImmuneRACE study (first 160 participants) and from about 1,300 subjects provided by 6 global collaborators. Overall study results and their limits: How much clinical and demographic metadata was included differed by source and by participant, and the metadata was provided uncurated.

Each collaborating institution followed its own protocols to collect whole blood in K2EDTA tubes. Collaborator samples were shipped for TCRbeta analysis as frozen whole blood, isolated PBMCs, or DNA extracted from either sample type. The immunoSEQ Assay, a bias-controlled multiplex PCR, was used to amplify TCRbeta CDR3 regions from genomic DNA. Per the authors' processing: Within the assay, amplification of reference gene primers was used to estimate how many nucleated cells each sample contained. To quantify the absolute abundance of each unique TCRbeta CDR3 rearrangement, sequence reads were collapsed and filtered. For each sample, productive Simpson clonality was calculated as the square root of Simpson's diversity index across productive rearrangements. Held by TCRdb, this immuneACCESS table contains in-frame sequences only and omits some clones. Under half of the omission traces to an unresolved V gene where checked; the cause of the rest is unknown. V, J and clone size are taken as reported in that table, and D and trimming were inferred from the DNA itself. In this sample the table shows more than 35,000 clones, 69% of which occur a single time. The ten most abundant clones make up 6.2% of the sample.

Here the chain combines TRBV2 and TRBJ1-3; the D gene cannot be resolved reliably. The origin of this receptor is a man older than 75 with acute or convalescent COVID-19. Sequences were obtained from peripheral blood. In nucleotide form, the sequence is TGTGCCAGCAGGAGGAGGGCTGGAAACACCATATATTTT. Translated, it reads CASRRRAGNTIYF. When the CDR3 is completed using the reference TRBV2 and TRBJ1-3 genes on either side, the full variable domain is EPEVTQTPSHQVTQMGQEVILRCVPISNHLYFYWYRQILGQKVEFLVSFYNNEISEKSEIFDDQFSVERPDGSNFTLKIRSTKLEDSAMYFCASRRRAGNTIYFGEGSWLTVV.